This T cell receptor (beta chain) was captured in a study of a mutant IDH1 vaccine in newly diagnosed glioma. About the research overall: Vaccine administration was initiated 4-6 weeks following radiotherapy alone, or with temozolomide cycles. The treated group averaged approximately 42 years old and was 62.5% male, 37.5% female. Every participant had undergone radiotherapy, temozolomide, or both before, and most underwent both.

As concerns this clone: Its specificity is unknown.

The time point denotes: week 35, safety follow-up. Doses of 300 ug of mutant IDH1 20-mer peptide were given with topical imiquimod. The CDR3 length is 13 residues. J was trimmed by 12 bases and V by 5 bases; bases with no gene match: 13. Germline V CDR1 and CDR2: MDHEN, SYDVKM. The protocol was immunoSEQ multiplex PCR, while the TCRdb copy is restricted to in-frame clones and leaves out a portion. The data hold some 30,000 clones, with 81% observed a single time. The material was PBMCs, obtained from a glioma patient whose treatment included an IDH1 peptide vaccine. This chain connects TRBV28 to TRBJ2-7, with 7 bases lining up with TRBD1. The receptor comes from a man aged 30-40 years with glioma. DNA for the CDR3: TGTGCCAGCAGTCCGAATTTAGACAGGGCATCGTACTTC. It yields the protein CASSPNLDRASYF.